This is a list of T cell receptor beta chains from one sample in a study of T cell responses to AZD1222 COVID-19 vaccine. Measured with immunoSEQ multiplex PCR; TCRdb has only the in-frame clones, and not every one. The table lists roughly 99,000 clones, around 90% of them singletons. Sequencing used peripheral blood, obtained on day 0 of AZD1222 vaccination. All receptors derive from an adult in good health. CDR3s include the opening cysteine and the closing phenylalanine or tryptophan. Fields, in order: D gene, clone size, J gene, V gene, CDR3 DNA, CDR3 protein. D genes are given only for firm matches. The listing skips clone size in some rows; elsewhere it reads once, few, many or a size class.

>.|.|TRBJ1-5|TRBV7-3
TGTGCCAGCAGCTTAACCCAATATCAGCCCCAGCATTTT
CASSLTQYQPQHF
>TRBD1|few|TRBJ2-2|TRBV5-1
TGCGCCAGCATACAGGACAGGGGGAACACCGGGGAGCTGTTTTTT
CASIQDRGNTGELFF
>TRBD2|.|TRBJ2-2|TRBV6-1
TGTGCCAGCAGTGAAGCGGGAGGGGCGGCGAACACCGGGGAGCTGTTTTTT
CASSEAGGAANTGELFF
>TRBD2|.|TRBJ2-5|TRBV4-3
TGCGCCAGCAGCCAAGATCCGGCGGGGGGCGGGGAGACCCAGTACTTC
CASSQDPAGGGETQYF
>TRBD1|.|TRBJ2-5|TRBV7-2
TGTGCCAGCAGTTTCACCGTAGGACAGGGAGAAGAGACCCAGTACTTC
CASSFTVGQGEETQYF
>.|.|TRBJ1-1|TRBV12-5
TGTGCTAGTGGTTTGGCAATGGGCAGCTACACTGAAGCTTTCTTT
CASGLAMGSYTEAFF
>.|.|TRBJ2-5|TRBV5-1
TGCGCCAGCAGCGTCTTAGAAGGCGGGCAAGAGACCCAGTACTTC
CASSVLEGGQETQYF
>.|.|TRBJ2-7|TRBV5-1
TGCGCCAGCAGCTTTTTGGGATACGAGCAGTACTTC
CASSFLGYEQYF
>.|.|TRBJ1-1|TRBV12-3/TRBV12-4
TGTGCCAGCAGTTTAATGGACACTGAAGCTTTCTTT
CASSLMDTEAFF
>TRBD2|.|TRBJ2-1|TRBV11-3
TGTGCCAGCAGCTCGACTAGCGGGGACTACAATGAGCAGTTCTTC
CASSSTSGDYNEQFF
>.|.|TRBJ1-3|TRBV15
TGTGCCACCAGCAGAGATCAAGGGCCGGGAAACACCATATATTTT
CATSRDQGPGNTIYF
>TRBD2|.|TRBJ2-1|TRBV5-4
TGTGCCAGCAGCTTGGGACTAGCGGGGCCCTACAATGAGCAGTTCTTC
CASSLGLAGPYNEQFF
>TRBD1|.|TRBJ1-5|TRBV30
TGTGCCTGGAGTTTTAGGGGGCCTCAGCCCCAGCATTTT
CAWSFRGPQPQHF